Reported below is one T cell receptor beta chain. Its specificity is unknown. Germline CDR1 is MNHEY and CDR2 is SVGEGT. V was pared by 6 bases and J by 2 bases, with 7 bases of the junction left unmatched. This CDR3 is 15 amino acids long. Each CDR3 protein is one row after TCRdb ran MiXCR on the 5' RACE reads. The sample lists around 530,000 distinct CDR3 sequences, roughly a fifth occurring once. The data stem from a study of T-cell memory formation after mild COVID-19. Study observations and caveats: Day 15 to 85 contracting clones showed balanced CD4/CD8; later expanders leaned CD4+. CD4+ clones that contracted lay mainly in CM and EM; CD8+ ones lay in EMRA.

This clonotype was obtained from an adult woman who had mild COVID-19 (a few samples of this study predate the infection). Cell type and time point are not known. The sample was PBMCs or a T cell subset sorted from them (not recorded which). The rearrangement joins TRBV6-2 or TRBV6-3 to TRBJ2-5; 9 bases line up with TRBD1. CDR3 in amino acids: CASRKRDRAQETQYF. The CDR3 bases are TGTGCCAGCAGAAAACGGGACAGGGCGCAAGAGACCCAGTACTTC.